The TCR beta chain under discussion was sequenced for a study of post-analysis software for immune sequencing data. Carried by the TCR beta cDNA libraries were unique molecular identifiers. Using its own MiXCR run on the PCR reads, TCRdb lists one record per CDR3 protein. There are hundreds of thousands of distinct CDR3 sequences in the sample; less than 40% occur only once, and around 4.8% lies in the top ten. Comments on this clonotype: Its antigen is not identified.

The study, taken as a whole, reports: With TRBV5-6, TRBV5-1 and TRBV20-1 included, 4 to 6 TRBV segments were more frequent in patients than in controls.

Trimming pared 3 bases from V and 2 bases from J, leaving 13 bases between. Germline V gives CDR1 SQVTM, CDR2 ANQGSEA. The CDR3 has 15 amino acids. The sample was blood. The receptor was derived from a girl under 18 with multiple sclerosis. The rearrangement links TRBV29-1 to TRBJ2-2, with D perhaps being TRBD1 or TRBD2 (5 bases each). CDR3 amino acids: CSVDGTDANTGELFF. In DNA, the CDR3 is TGCAGCGTTGATGGGACCGACGCTAACACCGGGGAGCTGTTTTTT.